Following are 18 T cell receptor beta chains from one sample sequenced in a study of tumor-infiltrating lymphocytes in primary liver carcinoma. Co-extracting RNA and DNA was done with about 17-30 mg of unsorted bulk tissue as input. A primer in the constant region served to generate TCR beta cDNA from about 470 ng of total RNA. Generation of the TCR beta libraries relied on three nested multiplex PCR rounds using slightly modified ARM-PCR. The first two PCR rounds, approximately 10 cycles each, used TRBV1-TRBV30 forward primers and a C-beta reverse primer. TCRdb reprocessed the multiplex PCR reads with MiXCR, giving one entry per CDR3 protein. The sample holds about 78,000 distinct CDR3 sequences, nearly 70% seen once. Sequenced sample: liver tumor tissue from sampling region 4. Described subset: tumor region T4, right-lateral pole. Receptors were obtained from a man aged 35 to 55 with primary liver carcinoma and hepatitis B virus infection.

This clonotype has at least ten counts. The chain carries TRBV29-1 and TRBJ2-1; D gene ambiguous. This CDR3 is built from 11 residues. V gave up 1 base and J gave up 6 bases, with 4 bases separating them. Germline values: CDR1 SQVTM, CDR2 ANQGSEA. The CDR3 sequence: CSVEGFNEQFF. For the CDR3, the DNA is TGCAGCGTTGAAGGGTTCAATGAGCAGTTCTTC.

The rearrangement joins TRBV29-1 to TRBJ2-1, with 9 bases that match TRBD2. The V segment lost 6 bases and the J segment 8 bases; nucleotides outside the gene matches: 11. This CDR3 is built from 14 residues. Germline V CDR1 and CDR2: SQVTM, ANQGSEA. Here the CDR3 DNA reads TGCAGCGTCCTTAACGCGGGAGGGCCATATGAGCAGTTCTTC. Residues: CSVLNAGGPYEQFF.

On this clonotype itself: The germline gene is not matched at one end of the junction; a read error may be the cause. The genes are TRBV7-9 and TRBJ2-1; 10 positions match TRBD1. The CDR3 runs 16 residues. Germline V CDR1 and CDR2: SEHNR, FQNEAQ (reference sequence). CDR3 coding DNA: TGTGCCAGCATCCCCTCCTGGACAGGGGGTATCGATGATCAGTTCTTC. Amino acid sequence: CASIPSWTGGIDDQFF. Full variable domain (missing parts from reference TRBV7-9 and TRBJ2-1): DTGVSQNPRHKITKRGQNVTFRCDPISEHNRLYWYRQTLGQGPEFLTYFQNEAQLEKSRLLSDRFSAERPKGSFSTLEIQRTEQGDSAMYLCASIPSWTGGIDDQFFGPGTRLTVL.

Points on this clonotype: Since a much larger clone is just one base distant, this may be a read error. The V and J genes are TRBV7-3 and TRBJ1-1; the D is unclear. The V end was cut by 4 bases, the J end by 3 bases, with 9 bases between. The CDR3 totals 13 residues. Per germline, CDR1 SGHTA and CDR2 FQGTGA. This chain's CDR3 is CASSWLGDTEAFF. CDR3 DNA sequence: TGTGCCAGCAGCTGGCTCGGGGACACTGAAGCTTTCTTT. Together with reference TRBV7-3 and TRBJ1-1, the CDR3 gives the full variable domain: GAGVSQTPSNKVTEKGKYVELRCDPISGHTALYWYRQSLGQGPEFLIYFQGTGAADDSGLPNDRFFAVRPEGSVSTLKIQRTERGDSAVYLCASSWLGDTEAFFGQGTRLTVV.

The CDR3 loop reads CASSLSKLAMQYF. CDR3 nucleotides: TGTGCCAGCAGCTTAAGTAAGCTAGCGATGCAGTACTTC. The chain has TRBV11-2 and TRBJ2-7, with TRBD2 as a possible D gene (6 bases). Germline-derived CDR1 and CDR2 are SGHAT and FQNNGV. The CDR3 extends over 13 amino acids. V lost 2 bases to trimming and J lost 9 bases, with 14 bases between them.

V gene TRBV7-9 combines with J gene TRBJ2-7; the D gene is possibly TRBD2 (6 bases). From germline, CDR1 is SEHNR and CDR2 FQNEAQ (reference sequence). The V and J ends lost 3 bases and 2 bases respectively, with 14 bases between them. The CDR3 is 15 amino acids. The chain's CDR3 is CASSFYIGGTYEQYF. DNA of the CDR3: TGTGCCAGCAGCTTCTACATCGGGGGTACCTACGAGCAGTACTTC. Complete variable domain (other parts from reference TRBV7-9 and TRBJ2-7): DTGVSQNPRHKITKRGQNVTFRCDPISEHNRLYWYRQTLGQGPEFLTYFQNEAQLEKSRLLSDRFSAERPKGSFSTLEIQRTEQGDSAMYLCASSFYIGGTYEQYFGPGTRLTVT.

This clonotype came up many times. This chain uses TRBV2 with TRBJ2-5; 9 nucleotides align to TRBD1. Germline values: CDR1 SNHLY, CDR2 FYNNEI. CDR3 length equals 15 residues. The V and J ends lost 4 bases and 4 bases, in that order; junction bases with no gene match: 7. The CDR3 sequence: CASSADLDRGETQYF. CDR3 nucleotide sequence: TGTGCCAGCAGTGCGGACCTGGACAGGGGAGAGACCCAGTACTTC.

By sample fraction, this clonotype is medium-sized (0.01 to 0.1%). The chain recombines TRBV11-3 with TRBJ2-7; D unclear. The germline V gene has CDR1 SGHNT and CDR2 YENEEA. This CDR3 spans 16 amino acids. Trimming removed 5 bases at V and 0 bases at J, with 17 bases between. The CDR3 nucleotides read TGTGCCAGCAGCCTCCGACCGGGTCCTTACTCCTACGAGCAGTACTTC. Amino acids: CASSLRPGPYSYEQYF.

A word on this clonotype: The conserved closing phenylalanine or tryptophan is absent in this CDR3, likely reflecting a read error. The chain recombines TRBV11-1 with TRBJ2-1; D is perhaps TRBD1 or TRBD2 (5 bases each). Per germline, CDR1 SGHAT and CDR2 FQDESV (reference sequence). The CDR3 has 17 residues. CDR3 region: CANSLGPAGEVDNEQFL. The CDR3 DNA is TGTGCCAACAGCCTGGGACCAGCAGGAGAAGTTGACAATGAGCAGTTCCTC.

This chain joins TRBV5-5 and TRBJ2-5, with D perhaps matching TRBD1 (5 bases). The CDR3 totals 16 residues. Deletions cut 6 bases from V and 7 bases from J, with 25 bases between. CDR1 and CDR2 (germline): SGHKS, YYEKEE (reference sequence). Written as DNA, the CDR3 is TGTGCCAGCACCACTGCTGTGCTTACAGGAGTGCGGACCCAGTACTTC. The encoded protein is CASTTAVLTGVRTQYF.

A remark on this clonotype: Its ends do not fully match the called genes, so a read error is possible. The chain is built from TRBV10-3 and TRBJ2-3; TRBD2 is a possible D gene (8 bases). Germline V gene lookup returns CDR1 ENHRY and CDR2 SYGVKD. The CDR3 has 14 amino acids. The CDR3 nucleotides are TGTGTCATCACGGGAGGGGGCGGCCCAGATACGCACTATTTT. This codes for CVITGGGGPDTHYF.

The genes are TRBV29-1 and TRBJ1-2; no definite D call. The CDR3 runs to 11 residues. CDR1 and CDR2 from the germline V gene are SQVTM and ANQGSEA. CDR3 sequence reads: CCGHVGYGYTF. The CDR3 nucleotides read TGCTGCGGGCACGTGGGCTATGGCTACACCTTC.

Of note for this clonotype: At one of its ends the junction is not consistent with the germline gene, which may arise from a read error. This chain uses TRBV11-1 with TRBJ2-3; TRBD2 aligns across 9 bases. The length of the CDR3 is 16 residues. CDR1 is SGHAT, CDR2 FQDESV, per germline (reference sequence). CDR3 in amino acids: CAGSLGTSTHTDTQYF. CDR3 coding DNA: TGTGCCGGCAGCCTCGGGACTAGCACGCATACAGATACGCAGTATTTT.

To note about this clonotype: It may be a read error: a sequence one base away is much more abundant. J is TRBJ1-1 and V is TRBV28; possible D gene TRBD1, 5 bases. The CDR3 has 11 amino acids. Per germline, CDR1 MDHEN and CDR2 SYDVKM. The CDR3 coding sequence is TGTGCCAGCAGCCGGGACCGCGTGGCTTCCTTT. Translation gives CASSRDRVASF.

Comments on this clonotype: Just one base apart from a much larger clone, this may be a read error. It is likely a read error, because the conserved phenylalanine at the end of the CDR3 is missing. The chain couples TRBV12-3 or TRBV12-4 to TRBJ2-2; D not resolved. Trimming pared 5 bases from V and 4 bases from J, leaving 5 bases between. This CDR3 is built from 12 residues. CDR3 sequence reads: CASSDGTGELFY. The CDR3 DNA reads TGTGCCAGCAGTGATGGCACCGGGGAGCTGTTTTAT.

The chain recombines TRBV12-3 or TRBV12-4 with TRBJ2-1; D remains unclear. The V and J ends lost 10 bases and 8 bases respectively, with 18 bases between them. The CDR3 is 13 amino acids. CDR3 bases: TGTGCCAACAGCACAAGGGAAATCCATGAGCAGTTCTTC. Residues: CANSTREIHEQFF.

V gene TRBV29-1 combines with J gene TRBJ2-1; weak D call: TRBD2 (6 bases). V was trimmed by 7 bases and J by 12 bases, leaving 25 bases between them. This CDR3 is 14 amino acids long. CDR1 is SQVTM, CDR2 ANQGSEA, per germline. The CDR3 sequence is CSGLPGWGVDGQFF. The DNA for the CDR3 is TGCAGCGGATTGCCGGGATGGGGGGTGGATGGGCAGTTCTTC.

As concerns this clonotype: Mismatch with germline at one junction end may stem from a read error. V and J are TRBV7-8 and TRBJ2-2; D perhaps matches TRBD2 (5 bases). The CDR3 covers 16 residues. The germline gives CDR1 SGHVS, CDR2 FQNEAQ. The CDR3 DNA reads TGTGCCAGCACCGGGATAGGGCGCTTGAACACTGGGGAGCTGTTTTTT. Translating it yields CASTGIGRLNTGELFF.